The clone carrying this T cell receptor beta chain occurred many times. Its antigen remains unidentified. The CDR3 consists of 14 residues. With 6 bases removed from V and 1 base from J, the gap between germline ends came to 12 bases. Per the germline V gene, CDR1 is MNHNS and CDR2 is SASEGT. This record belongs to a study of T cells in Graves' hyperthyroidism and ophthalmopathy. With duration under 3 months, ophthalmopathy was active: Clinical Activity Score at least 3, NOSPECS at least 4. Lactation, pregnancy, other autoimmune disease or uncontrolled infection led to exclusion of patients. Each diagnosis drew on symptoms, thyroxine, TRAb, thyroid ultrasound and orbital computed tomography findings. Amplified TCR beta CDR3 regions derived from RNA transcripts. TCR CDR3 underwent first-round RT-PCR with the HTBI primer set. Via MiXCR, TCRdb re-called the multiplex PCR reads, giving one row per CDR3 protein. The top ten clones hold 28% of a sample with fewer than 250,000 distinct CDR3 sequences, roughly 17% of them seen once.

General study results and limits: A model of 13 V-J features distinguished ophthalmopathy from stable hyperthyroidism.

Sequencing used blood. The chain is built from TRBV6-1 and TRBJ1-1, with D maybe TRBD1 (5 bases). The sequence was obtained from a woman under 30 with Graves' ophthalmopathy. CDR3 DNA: TGTGCCAGCAGGCCGGGACGGCCGAACACTGAAGCTTTCTTT. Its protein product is CASRPGRPNTEAFF.